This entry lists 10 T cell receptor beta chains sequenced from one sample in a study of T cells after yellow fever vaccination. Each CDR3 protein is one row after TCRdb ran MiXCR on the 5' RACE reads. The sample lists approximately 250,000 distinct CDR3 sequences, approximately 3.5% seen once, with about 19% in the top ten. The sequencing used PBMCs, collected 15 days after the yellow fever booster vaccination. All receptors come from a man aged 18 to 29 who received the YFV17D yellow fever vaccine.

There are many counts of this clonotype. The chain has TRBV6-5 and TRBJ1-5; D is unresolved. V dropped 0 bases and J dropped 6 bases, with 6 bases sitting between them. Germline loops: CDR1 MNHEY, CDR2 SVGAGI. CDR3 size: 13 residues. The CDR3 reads CASSYSDSQPQHF. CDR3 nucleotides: TGTGCCAGCAGTTACTCGGACTCTCAGCCCCAGCATTTT.

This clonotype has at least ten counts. DNA for the CDR3: TGCAGTGCTAGCCGGGACAGGCAGTACGAGCAGTACTTC. It encodes CSASRDRQYEQYF. The V and J genes are TRBV20-1 and TRBJ2-7; 8 bases align to TRBD1. With V trimmed by 3 bases and J by 4 bases, 5 bases remained unmatched. Germline loops: CDR1 DFQATT, CDR2 SNEGSKA (reference sequence). The CDR3 is made up of 13 amino acids.

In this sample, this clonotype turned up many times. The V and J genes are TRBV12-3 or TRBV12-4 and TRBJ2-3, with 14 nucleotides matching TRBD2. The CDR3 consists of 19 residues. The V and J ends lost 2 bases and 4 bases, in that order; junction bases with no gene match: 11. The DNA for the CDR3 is TGTGCCAGCAGTTTAAGACTAGCGGGGGGGCCCCCTCTCGCAGATACGCAGTATTTT. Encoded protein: CASSLRLAGGPPLADTQYF.

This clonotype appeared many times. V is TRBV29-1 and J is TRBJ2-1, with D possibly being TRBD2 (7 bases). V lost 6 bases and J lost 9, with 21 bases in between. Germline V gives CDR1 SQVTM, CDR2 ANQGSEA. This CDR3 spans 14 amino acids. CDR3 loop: CSVVPGGPRVEQFF. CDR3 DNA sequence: TGCAGCGTCGTTCCGGGGGGCCCCCGAGTTGAGCAGTTCTTC.

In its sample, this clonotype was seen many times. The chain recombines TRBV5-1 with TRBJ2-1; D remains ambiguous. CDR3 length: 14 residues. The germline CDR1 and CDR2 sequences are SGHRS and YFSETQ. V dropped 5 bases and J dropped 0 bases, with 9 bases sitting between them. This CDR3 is CASRSPSSYNEQFF. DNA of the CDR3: TGCGCCAGCAGGTCTCCGAGCTCCTACAATGAGCAGTTCTTC.

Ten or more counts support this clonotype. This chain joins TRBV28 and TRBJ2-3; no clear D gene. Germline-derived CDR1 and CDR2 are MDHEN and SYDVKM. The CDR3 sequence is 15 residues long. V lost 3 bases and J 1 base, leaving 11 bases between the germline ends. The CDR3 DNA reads TGTGCCAGCAGTTTTCGGACGAGCCGCACAGATACGCAGTATTTT. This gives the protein CASSFRTSRTDTQYF.

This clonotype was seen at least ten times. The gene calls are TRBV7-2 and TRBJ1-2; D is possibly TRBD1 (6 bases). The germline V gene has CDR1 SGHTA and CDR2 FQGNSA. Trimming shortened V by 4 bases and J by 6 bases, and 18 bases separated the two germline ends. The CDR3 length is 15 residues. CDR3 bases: TGTGCCAGCAGCTCCGGGGGGGCCATCAGTAATGGCTACACCTTC. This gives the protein CASSSGGAISNGYTF. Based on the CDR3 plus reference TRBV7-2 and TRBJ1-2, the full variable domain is GAGVSQSPSNKVTEKGKDVELRCDPISGHTALYWYRQSLGQGLEFLIYFQGNSAPDKSGLPSDRFSAERTGGSVSTLTIQRTQQEDSAVYLCASSSGGAISNGYTFGSGTRLTVV.

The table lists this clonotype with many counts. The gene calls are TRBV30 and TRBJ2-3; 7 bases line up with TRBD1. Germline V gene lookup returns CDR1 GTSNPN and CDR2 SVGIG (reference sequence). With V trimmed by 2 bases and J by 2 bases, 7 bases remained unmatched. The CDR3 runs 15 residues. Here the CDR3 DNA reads TGTGCCTGGAGTCACGGGACAGCTAACACAGATACGCAGTATTTT. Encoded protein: CAWSHGTANTDTQYF.

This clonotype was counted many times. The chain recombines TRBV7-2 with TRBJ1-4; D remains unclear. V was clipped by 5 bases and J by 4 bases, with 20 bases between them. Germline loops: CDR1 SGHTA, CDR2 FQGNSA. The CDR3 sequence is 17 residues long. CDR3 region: CASSPRRGLYYNEKLFF. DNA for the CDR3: TGTGCCAGCAGCCCGCGACGAGGACTATACTATAATGAAAAACTGTTTTTT.

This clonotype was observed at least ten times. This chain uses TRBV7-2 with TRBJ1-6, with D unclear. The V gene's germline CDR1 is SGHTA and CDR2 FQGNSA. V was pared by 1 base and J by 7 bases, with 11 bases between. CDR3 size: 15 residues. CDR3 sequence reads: CASSLGPASNSPLHF. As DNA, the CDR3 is TGTGCCAGCAGCTTAGGCCCAGCTTCAAATTCACCCCTCCACTTT.